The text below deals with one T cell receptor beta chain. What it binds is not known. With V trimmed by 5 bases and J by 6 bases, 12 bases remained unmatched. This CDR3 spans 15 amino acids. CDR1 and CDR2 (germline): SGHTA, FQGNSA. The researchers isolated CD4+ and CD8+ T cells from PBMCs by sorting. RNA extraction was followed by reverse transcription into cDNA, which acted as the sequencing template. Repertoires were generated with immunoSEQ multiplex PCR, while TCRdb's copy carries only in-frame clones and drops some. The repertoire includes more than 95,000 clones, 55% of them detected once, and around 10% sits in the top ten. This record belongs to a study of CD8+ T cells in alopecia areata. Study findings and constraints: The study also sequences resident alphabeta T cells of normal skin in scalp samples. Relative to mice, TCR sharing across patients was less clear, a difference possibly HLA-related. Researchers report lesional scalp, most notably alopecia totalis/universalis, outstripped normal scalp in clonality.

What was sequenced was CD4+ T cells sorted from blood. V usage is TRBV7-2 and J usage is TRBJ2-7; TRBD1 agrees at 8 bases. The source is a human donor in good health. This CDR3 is CASSPPGQGSLEQYF. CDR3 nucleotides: TGTGCCAGCAGCCCCCCTGGACAGGGTTCACTCGAGCAGTACTTC.